Below, 27 T cell receptor beta chains from the same sample are listed, as sequenced in a study of T cell responses to AZD1222 COVID-19 vaccine. Clones were read by immunoSEQ multiplex PCR, and TCRdb kept only the in-frame ones, dropping some. This sample yields 90,000 to 110,000 clones, of which 88% are seen a single time; roughly 9.2% belongs to the top ten. The sequences come from peripheral blood, collected on day 0 of AZD1222 vaccination. The receptors stem from an adult in good health.

The chain links TRBV19 to TRBJ2-3; weak D call: TRBD2 (5 bases). In germline, CDR1 is LNHDA, CDR2 SQIVND (reference sequence). Trimming removed 10 bases at V and 4 bases at J, with 12 bases between. The CDR3 consists of 12 residues. The CDR3 bases are TGTGCCACCGGACTCATTGCAGATACGCAGTATTTT. This codes for CATGLIADTQYF.

This chain connects TRBV7-9 to TRBJ1-2; 8 bases agree with TRBD1. CDR1 and CDR2 from the germline V gene are SEHNR and FQNEAQ (reference sequence). The CDR3 covers 12 residues. The V gene end was trimmed by 5 bases and the J gene end by 6 bases; junction bases not matched to a gene: 2. The CDR3 DNA reads as TGTGCCAGCAGCCTGACAGGGGATGGCTACACCTTC. Protein product: CASSLTGDGYTF. The whole variable domain, remainder taken from reference TRBV7-9 and TRBJ1-2, is DTGVSQNPRHKITKRGQNVTFRCDPISEHNRLYWYRQTLGQGPEFLTYFQNEAQLEKSRLLSDRFSAERPKGSFSTLEIQRTEQGDSAMYLCASSLTGDGYTFGSGTRLTVV.

About this clone itself: The sample holds other DNA sequences that translate to the same CDR3. The chain links TRBV18 to TRBJ2-5, with a weak D call TRBD1 (5 bases). The V gene lost 2 bases and the J gene lost 1 base, with 5 bases spanning the gap. The CDR3 is made up of 13 amino acids. Germline loops: CDR1 KGHSH, CDR2 LQKENI. The CDR3 spells CASSPDSQETQYF. CDR3 DNA: TGTGCCAGCTCACCAGACAGCCAAGAGACCCAGTACTTC.

The genes are TRBV4-2 and TRBJ2-5; 10 positions match TRBD2. Germline values: CDR1 LGHNA, CDR2 YNFKEQ. CDR3 length: 14 residues. The V segment lost 4 bases and the J segment 3 bases; nucleotides outside the gene matches: 2. The CDR3 DNA is TGTGCCAGCAGCCGGACTAGCGGAGAAGAGACCCAGTACTTC. Residues: CASSRTSGEETQYF.

The rearrangement uses TRBV18 and TRBJ2-1; 14 positions agree with TRBD2. V gave up 0 bases and J gave up 7 bases; unmatched junction bases: 2. The CDR3 has 16 residues. CDR1 is KGHSH, CDR2 LQKENI, per germline. CDR3 nucleotide sequence: TGTGCCAGCTCACCACCCGGGACTAGCGGGAGTAATGAGCAGTTCTTC. Amino acids: CASSPPGTSGSNEQFF.

The chain recombines TRBV7-9 with TRBJ1-6; 8 nucleotides line up with TRBD1. Germline values: CDR1 SEHNR, CDR2 FQNEAQ (reference sequence). The CDR3 spans 15 residues. V dropped 8 bases and J dropped 0; count of bases not matched to a gene: 3. This chain's CDR3 is CASRDRSSYNSPLHF. DNA for the CDR3: TGTGCCAGCCGGGACAGGAGCTCCTATAATTCACCCCTCCACTTT. The full variable domain, with the rest looked up from reference TRBV7-9 and TRBJ1-6, is DTGVSQNPRHKITKRGQNVTFRCDPISEHNRLYWYRQTLGQGPEFLTYFQNEAQLEKSRLLSDRFSAERPKGSFSTLEIQRTEQGDSAMYLCASRDRSSYNSPLHFGNGTRLTVT.

The gene calls are TRBV24-1 and TRBJ2-5; tentatively, D is TRBD2 (5 bases). The CDR3 sequence is 17 residues long. V lost 3 bases to trimming and J lost 4 bases, with 20 bases between them. Germline loops: CDR1 KGHDR, CDR2 SFDVKD. The CDR3 DNA reads TGTGCCACCAGTGATCCCCCCCAAGGTGGAGAGGGAGAGACCCAGTACTTC. This gives the protein CATSDPPQGGEGETQYF.

The chain has TRBV7-6 and TRBJ1-6, with 10 bases fitting TRBD1. CDR3 size: 16 residues. CDR1 SGHVS and CDR2 FNYEAQ come from the germline V gene. V trimming: 1 base; J trimming: 7 bases; junction bases outside the gene matches: 4. The CDR3 DNA reads as TGTGCCAGCAGCTTAGGGGACAGGGGCCGAAATTCACCCCTCCACTTT. This sequence encodes CASSLGDRGRNSPLHF.

DNA for the CDR3: TGTGCCAGCAGTTTATGGGCAGGCGATAACTACGAGCAGTACTTC. This encodes CASSLWAGDNYEQYF. V and J are TRBV27 and TRBJ2-7; D gene uncertain. CDR3 length: 15 residues. The V and J ends lost 1 base and 3 bases respectively, with 13 bases between them. Germline values: CDR1 MNHEY, CDR2 SMNVEV (reference sequence).

This chain connects TRBV29-1 to TRBJ2-3; 9 nucleotides align to TRBD2. J gave up 2 bases and V 0 bases, and 9 bases lay outside the gene matches. The CDR3 is 17 residues long. The germline CDR1 and CDR2 sequences are SQVTM and ANQGSEA. The CDR3 DNA follows: TGCAGCGTTGAAGATTTTGGGACTAGCCCCTCCACAGATACGCAGTATTTT. Translating gives CSVEDFGTSPSTDTQYF.

V is TRBV18 and J is TRBJ2-7; the D gene is possibly TRBD2 (5 bases). The germline V and J ends were trimmed by 5 bases and 2 bases, with 10 bases remaining between them. The CDR3 extends over 13 amino acids. Germline V gives CDR1 KGHSH, CDR2 LQKENI. The CDR3 spells CASSVPGTYEQYF. As DNA, the CDR3 is TGTGCCAGCTCAGTTCCCGGGACCTACGAGCAGTACTTC.

The chain uses TRBV7-9 and TRBJ1-5; D remains unclear. The CDR3 contains 13 residues. Germline V gene sequence: CDR1 SEHNR, CDR2 FQNEAQ (reference sequence). The V gene lost 5 bases and the J gene lost 4 bases, with 9 bases spanning the gap. CDR3 coding DNA: TGTGCCAGCAGCACGTCTTTAAATCAGCCCCAGCATTTT. It codes for CASSTSLNQPQHF.

The chain recombines TRBV28 with TRBJ2-6, with D possibly matching TRBD1 (5 bases). Germline values: CDR1 MDHEN, CDR2 SYDVKM. The CDR3 totals 15 residues. V dropped 5 bases and J dropped 0 bases, with 8 bases sitting between them. In DNA form, the CDR3 reads TGTGCCAGCAGTCGCGACAGCTCTGGGGCCAACGTCCTGACTTTC. Protein: CASSRDSSGANVLTF. Together with reference TRBV28 and TRBJ2-6, the CDR3 gives the full variable domain: DVKVTQSSRYLVKRTGEKVFLECVQDMDHENMFWYRQDPGLGLRLIYFSYDVKMKEKGDIPEGYSVSREKKERFSLILESASTNQTSMYLCASSRDSSGANVLTFGAGSRLTVL.

This clone was picked up one time. This sequence joins TRBV6-6 and TRBJ1-4; TRBD1 aligns across 8 bases. The CDR3 is 14 residues long. Germline V lookup: CDR1 MNHNY, CDR2 SVGAGI (reference sequence). Trimming at V came to 5 bases and at J to 6 bases, leaving 5 bases not matched to a gene. CDR3 in DNA: TGTGCCAGCAGTCCACAGGGGGGAGATGAAAAACTGTTTTTT. Protein product: CASSPQGGDEKLFF.

This chain connects TRBV28 to TRBJ2-4; 7 bases line up with TRBD1. From germline, CDR1 is MDHEN and CDR2 SYDVKM. V dropped 6 bases and J dropped 7; count of bases not matched to a gene: 9. This CDR3 has 14 amino acids. In DNA form, the CDR3 reads TGTGCCAGCAGACCGACAGGGAGCCAGAACATTCAGTACTTC. It yields the protein CASRPTGSQNIQYF. The whole variable domain, filled in from reference TRBV28 and TRBJ2-4, reads DVKVTQSSRYLVKRTGEKVFLECVQDMDHENMFWYRQDPGLGLRLIYFSYDVKMKEKGDIPEGYSVSREKKERFSLILESASTNQTSMYLCASRPTGSQNIQYFGAGTRLSVL.

This clone was counted a single time. The chain is built from TRBV18 and TRBJ1-1; D not certain. Germline CDR1 reads KGHSH; CDR2 reads LQKENI. V was clipped by 2 bases and J by 4 bases, with 17 bases between them. The CDR3 consists of 16 residues. The CDR3 sequence is CASSPTEGGMGTEAFF. CDR3 coding DNA: TGTGCCAGCTCACCAACGGAGGGAGGGATGGGCACTGAAGCTTTCTTT.

The CDR3 DNA sequence: TGTGCCAGCAGTTTGCGGGGTTTCAACTATGGCTACACCTTC. Its translation is CASSLRGFNYGYTF. The chain joins TRBV28 to TRBJ1-2; D gene unclear. The germline V gene has CDR1 MDHEN and CDR2 SYDVKM. CDR3 length: 14 residues. V shed 3 bases and J shed 2 bases, with 10 bases lying between them.

This clone appeared once. The chain employs TRBV24-1 and TRBJ1-1, with D unresolved. The CDR3 is made up of 14 amino acids. V lost 4 bases, J lost 4 bases, and 12 bases lay in between. In germline, CDR1 is KGHDR, CDR2 SFDVKD. CDR3 sequence reads: CATSDMTAFTEAFF. The CDR3 DNA is TGTGCCACCAGTGACATGACGGCATTCACTGAAGCTTTCTTT.

The CDR3: CASSVGANQPQHF. CDR3 nucleotides: TGTGCCAGCAGTGTTGGGGCAAATCAGCCCCAGCATTTT. The chain joins TRBV2 to TRBJ1-5; D is perhaps TRBD1 (5 bases). V was clipped by 4 bases and J by 4 bases, with 8 bases between them. The CDR3 contains 13 residues. CDR1 is SNHLY, CDR2 FYNNEI, per germline.

The rearrangement uses TRBV18 and TRBJ1-3, with a tentative D call TRBD1 (5 bases). The V gene lost 6 bases and the J gene lost 0 bases, with 15 bases spanning the gap. The CDR3 extends over 16 amino acids. Germline assignment: CDR1 KGHSH and CDR2 LQKENI. The CDR3 sequence: CASSKGTDPSGNTIYF. CDR3 in DNA: TGTGCCAGCTCGAAAGGGACGGATCCCTCTGGAAACACCATATATTTT.

V and J are TRBV4-2 and TRBJ1-5; 11 nucleotides line up with TRBD1. The CDR3 is 16 amino acids. CDR1 is LGHNA, CDR2 YNFKEQ, per germline. The V gene end was trimmed by 0 bases and the J gene end by 7 bases; junction bases not matched to a gene: 5. CDR3 sequence (DNA): TGTGCCAGCAGCCAAGAAGGGACAGGGGGAGGACAGCCCCAGCATTTT. Amino acid sequence: CASSQEGTGGGQPQHF.

The V call is TRBV30, the J call TRBJ2-4; D might be TRBD2 (5 bases). Looked up from germline, CDR1 is GTSNPN and CDR2 is SVGIG (reference sequence). Trimming left V 2 bases short and J 3 bases short, with 14 bases between. CDR3 size: 15 residues. The CDR3 nucleotides are TGTGCCTGGAGTACCGGAGGCGGTGACAAAAACATTCAGTACTTC. Amino acids: CAWSTGGGDKNIQYF. Full variable domain (remainder filled in from reference TRBV30 and TRBJ2-4): SQTIHQWPATLVQPVGSPLSLECTVEGTSNPNLYWYRQAAGRGLQLLFYSVGIGQISSEVPQNLSASRPQDRQFILSSKKLLLSDSGFYLCAWSTGGGDKNIQYFGAGTRLSVL.

This clone has a single count. The chain combines TRBV7-9 with TRBJ2-7; TRBD2 is a possible D gene (6 bases). Germline CDR1 and CDR2: SEHNR and FQNEAQ (reference sequence). CDR3 length: 16 residues. Trimming took off 11 bases at V and 1 base at J, with 24 bases between the two ends. The CDR3 loop reads CAGSKWRGEGSYEQYF. The CDR3 DNA is TGTGCCGGCTCAAAGTGGCGGGGAGAGGGGTCCTACGAGCAGTACTTC.

The gene calls are TRBV6-4 and TRBJ1-5, with TRBD1 identical over 7 bases. J was trimmed by 15 bases and V by 6 bases; bases with no gene match: 5. This CDR3 spans 10 amino acids. CDR1 is MRHNA and CDR2 is SNTAGT in the germline V gene. The CDR3 coding sequence is TGTGCCAGCAGGAGGGGGCGTGCGCATTTT. This sequence encodes CASRRGRAHF.

This rearrangement joins TRBV6-1 to TRBJ1-1; the D gene is possibly TRBD1 (5 bases). Germline V lookup: CDR1 MNHNS, CDR2 SASEGT. The CDR3 sequence is 14 residues long. The V and J ends lost 2 bases and 6 bases respectively, with 13 bases between them. The CDR3, as DNA: TGTGCCAGCAGTGAATCGGGGGATCTCTCTGAAGCTTTCTTT. The encoded protein is CASSESGDLSEAFF.

The CDR3 is CSASLDSTYEQYF. The CDR3 bases are TGCAGTGCTAGTTTGGACAGTACCTACGAGCAGTACTTC. The chain links TRBV20-1 to TRBJ2-7, with D tentatively TRBD1 (6 bases). The CDR3 is 13 residues long. Per the germline V gene, CDR1 is DFQATT and CDR2 is SNEGSKA (reference sequence). V lost 3 bases to trimming and J lost 2 bases, with 11 bases between them.

This clone was observed a single time. The chain recombines TRBV30 with TRBJ1-6, with D unclear. The CDR3 runs 16 residues. Per the germline V gene, CDR1 is GTSNPN and CDR2 is SVGIG (reference sequence). Trimming removed 4 bases from V and 9 bases from J, with 22 bases in between. DNA for the CDR3: TGTGCCTGGAAAGGCCTCAACAATCGTCGGGCTTCACCCCTCCACTTT. Its protein is CAWKGLNNRRASPLHF.